These 9 T cell receptor beta chains were all obtained from the same sample, sequenced in a study of cytomegalovirus exposure and HLA in healthy donors. Primers for the PCR totalled 60 Vbeta and 13 Jbeta. Only in-frame clones appear in the TCRdb table, and some are missing; sequencing was by immunoSEQ multiplex PCR. The table records more than 70,000 clones, roughly 80% of them present only once. Sequenced: PBMCs. These receptors all stem from a boy aged 5-17 years in good health and CMV-seronegative.

The genes are TRBV6-6 and TRBJ1-2; D is perhaps TRBD1 (6 bases). Germline loops: CDR1 MNHNY, CDR2 SVGAGI (reference sequence). Trimming pared 4 bases from V and 7 bases from J, leaving 22 bases between. The CDR3 extends over 16 amino acids. This chain's CDR3 is CASSSIGGAEARGYTF. CDR3 in DNA: TGTGCCAGCAGTTCCATCGGGGGGGCCGAAGCTCGTGGCTACACCTTC.

This sequence joins TRBV7-9 and TRBJ2-7, with D possibly matching TRBD1 (6 bases). The CDR3 loop spans 16 amino acids. Trimming left V 5 bases short and J 5 bases short, with 22 bases between. Looked up from germline, CDR1 is SEHNR and CDR2 is FQNEAQ (reference sequence). The DNA of the CDR3 is TGTGCCAGCAGCGCATGGGACACACGGTCGGGCCACGAGCAGTACTTC. This sequence encodes CASSAWDTRSGHEQYF.

With regard to this clone: The junction does not match germline at one end; this may be a read error. V and J are TRBV5-1 and TRBJ2-7, with D possibly matching TRBD1 (7 bases). The germline gives CDR1 SGHRS, CDR2 YFSETQ. CDR3 length: 13 residues. Here the CDR3 DNA reads TGCGCCAGCAGCTTGGTGGAGGGGGCAGGAAGAAACTTC. This codes for CASSLVEGAGRNF.

This chain joins TRBV29-1 and TRBJ2-4; TRBD2 agrees at 9 bases. The CDR3 consists of 15 residues. Trimming removed 6 bases from V and 8 bases from J; junction bases left unmatched: 14. Germline loops: CDR1 SQVTM, CDR2 ANQGSEA. The DNA for the CDR3 is TGCAGCGTCACCGCAGCGGGGGGTTCTCTTTACATTCAGTACTTC. Translating gives CSVTAAGGSLYIQYF.

The gene calls are TRBV4-1 and TRBJ1-2; 9 nucleotides match TRBD1. The CDR3 length is 16 residues. V dropped 2 bases and J dropped 1; count of bases not matched to a gene: 5. Germline V gene sequence: CDR1 MGHRA, CDR2 YSYEKL. The CDR3 is CASSQMGQGINYGYTF. CDR3 DNA: TGCGCCAGCAGCCAAATGGGACAGGGCATTAACTATGGCTACACCTTC.

This clone occurred once. V and J are TRBV7-9 and TRBJ1-1; no firm D call. This CDR3 has 15 residues. Germline V lookup: CDR1 SEHNR, CDR2 FQNEAQ (reference sequence). Trimming took 5 bases from V and 3 from J, leaving 16 bases between them. CDR3 sequence: CASSPRLSGYTEAFF. The CDR3 region has the DNA TGTGCCAGCAGCCCCCGTCTGAGCGGTTACACTGAAGCTTTCTTT. Full variable domain (outside the CDR3, taken from reference TRBV7-9 and TRBJ1-1): DTGVSQNPRHKITKRGQNVTFRCDPISEHNRLYWYRQTLGQGPEFLTYFQNEAQLEKSRLLSDRFSAERPKGSFSTLEIQRTEQGDSAMYLCASSPRLSGYTEAFFGQGTRLTVV.

The V call is TRBV6-6, the J call TRBJ1-2; D may be TRBD1 (6 bases). The length of the CDR3 is 13 residues. The ends were cut back, 2 bases at V and 2 bases at J, with 6 bases in the middle. Germline loops: CDR1 MNHNY, CDR2 SVGAGI (reference sequence). The CDR3 loop reads CASSYGQNYGYTF. Here the CDR3 DNA reads TGTGCCAGCAGTTACGGACAGAACTATGGCTACACCTTC.

This sequence joins TRBV6-5 and TRBJ2-5; the D gene is possibly TRBD2 (5 bases). Germline values: CDR1 MNHEY, CDR2 SVGAGI. V lost 0 bases and J lost 4, with 9 bases in between. This CDR3 is 14 amino acids long. The CDR3, as DNA: TGTGCCAGCAGTTACTCGATAGGAGGAGAGACCCAGTACTTC. Its translation is CASSYSIGGETQYF.

V gene TRBV7-8 combines with J gene TRBJ1-5; 8 bases match TRBD1. The CDR3 covers 16 residues. The germline V gene encodes CDR1 SGHVS and CDR2 FQNEAQ. Losses at the gene ends were 5 bases for V and 1 base for J; bases not matched to a gene: 7. CDR3 sequence reads: CASSASGQGSNQPQHF. CDR3 bases: TGTGCCAGCAGCGCCTCCGGACAGGGAAGCAATCAGCCCCAGCATTTT.